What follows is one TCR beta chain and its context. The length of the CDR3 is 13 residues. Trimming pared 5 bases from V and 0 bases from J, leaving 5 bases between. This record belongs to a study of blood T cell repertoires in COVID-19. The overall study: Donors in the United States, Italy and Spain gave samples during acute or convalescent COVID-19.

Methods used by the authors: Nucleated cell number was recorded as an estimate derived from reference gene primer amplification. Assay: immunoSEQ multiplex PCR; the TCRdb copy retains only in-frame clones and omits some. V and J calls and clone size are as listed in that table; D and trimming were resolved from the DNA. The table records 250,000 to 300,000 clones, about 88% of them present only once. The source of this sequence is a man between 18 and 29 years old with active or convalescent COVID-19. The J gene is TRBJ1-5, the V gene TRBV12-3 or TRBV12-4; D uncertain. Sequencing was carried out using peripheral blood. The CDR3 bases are TGTGCCAGCAGTCCCCATAGCAATCAGCCCCAGCATTTT. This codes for CASSPHSNQPQHF.